This TCR beta chain was documented in a study of blood T cell repertoires in COVID-19. Study-wide background: COVID-19 samples collected from the United States, Italy and Spain covered acute and convalescent phases. In each case, the material was cDNA or gDNA derived from T cells, B-cell-depleted T cells, or PBMCs.

Sequencing was performed with immunoSEQ multiplex PCR; in TCRdb, only in-frame clones are kept and a portion is missing. In the table there are hundreds of thousands of clones, roughly 79% of which are singletons. CDR1 SGHTA and CDR2 FQGNSA come from the germline V gene. V lost 4 bases and J lost 6, with 13 bases in between. The CDR3 loop spans 14 amino acids. The chain is built from TRBV7-2 and TRBJ2-1; a weak D match, TRBD2 (5 bases). The TCR sequence derives from a woman over 75 with COVID-19, enrolled during active disease. The sequenced sample consisted of peripheral blood. CDR3 protein: CASSSGRTSNEQFF. As DNA, the CDR3 is TGTGCCAGCAGCTCGGGGAGAACTAGCAATGAGCAGTTCTTC.